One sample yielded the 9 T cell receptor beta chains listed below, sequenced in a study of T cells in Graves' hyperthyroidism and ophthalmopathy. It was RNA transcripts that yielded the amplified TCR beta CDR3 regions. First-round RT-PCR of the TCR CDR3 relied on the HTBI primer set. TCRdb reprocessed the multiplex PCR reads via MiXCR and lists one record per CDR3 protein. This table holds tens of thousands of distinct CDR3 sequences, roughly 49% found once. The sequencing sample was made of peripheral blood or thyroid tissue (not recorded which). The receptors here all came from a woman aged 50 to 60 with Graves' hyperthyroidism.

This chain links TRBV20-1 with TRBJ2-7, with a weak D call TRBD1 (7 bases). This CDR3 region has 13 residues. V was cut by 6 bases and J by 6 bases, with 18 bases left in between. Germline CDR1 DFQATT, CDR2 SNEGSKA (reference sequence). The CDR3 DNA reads TGCAGTGCGGAGAGGGCAGGGGGAGGCGAGCAGTACTTC. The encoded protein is CSAERAGGGEQYF.

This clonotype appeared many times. CDR3 loop: CASPHGRTSVAYEQYF. For the CDR3, the DNA is TGTGCCAGCCCCCACGGACGGACTAGCGTGGCCTACGAGCAGTACTTC. This rearrangement joins TRBV28 to TRBJ2-7; 9 bases match TRBD2. This CDR3 spans 16 amino acids. Germline V gene sequence: CDR1 MDHEN, CDR2 SYDVKM. Trimming at V came to 8 bases and at J to 2 bases, leaving 13 bases not matched to a gene.

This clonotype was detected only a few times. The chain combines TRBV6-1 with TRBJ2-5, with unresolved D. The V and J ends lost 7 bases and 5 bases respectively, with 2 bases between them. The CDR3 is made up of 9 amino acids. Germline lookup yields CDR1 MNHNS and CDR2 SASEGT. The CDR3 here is CASKETQYF. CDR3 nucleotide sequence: TGTGCCAGCAAGGAGACCCAGTACTTC.

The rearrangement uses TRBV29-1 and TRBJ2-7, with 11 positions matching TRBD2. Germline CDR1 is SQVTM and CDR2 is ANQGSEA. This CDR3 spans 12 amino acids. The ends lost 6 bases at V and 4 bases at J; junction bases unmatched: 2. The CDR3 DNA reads TGCAGCGTCGGGACTAGCGGATACGAGCAGTACTTC. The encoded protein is CSVGTSGYEQYF.

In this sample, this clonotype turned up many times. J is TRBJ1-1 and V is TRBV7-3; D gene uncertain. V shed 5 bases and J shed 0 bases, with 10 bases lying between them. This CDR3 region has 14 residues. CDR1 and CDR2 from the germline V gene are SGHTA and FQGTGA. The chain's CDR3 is CASSRTGMNTEAFF. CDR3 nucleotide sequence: TGTGCCAGCAGCCGGACGGGAATGAACACTGAAGCTTTCTTT.

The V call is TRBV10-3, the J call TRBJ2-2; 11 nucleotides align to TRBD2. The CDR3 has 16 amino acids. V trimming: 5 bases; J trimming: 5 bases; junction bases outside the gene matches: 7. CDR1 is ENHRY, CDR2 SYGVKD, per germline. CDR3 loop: CAISWGLADQTGELFF. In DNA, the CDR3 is TGTGCCATCAGTTGGGGACTAGCGGACCAAACCGGGGAGCTGTTTTTT.

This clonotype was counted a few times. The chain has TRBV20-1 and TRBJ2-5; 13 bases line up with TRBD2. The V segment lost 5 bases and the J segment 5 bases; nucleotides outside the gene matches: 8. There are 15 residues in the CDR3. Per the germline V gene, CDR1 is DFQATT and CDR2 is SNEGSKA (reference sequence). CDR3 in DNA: TGCAGTGCTTCCAGGACTAGCGGGAGAATGGAGACCCAGTACTTC. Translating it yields CSASRTSGRMETQYF.

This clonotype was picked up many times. The CDR3: CASSLPDTYQETQYF. The CDR3 nucleotides are TGCGCCAGCAGCTTGCCAGATACGTATCAAGAGACCCAGTACTTC. The chain combines TRBV5-1 with TRBJ2-5; D unresolved. Germline CDR1 is SGHRS and CDR2 is YFSETQ. The CDR3 runs 15 residues. The ends were cut back, 1 base at V and 2 bases at J, with 12 bases in the middle.

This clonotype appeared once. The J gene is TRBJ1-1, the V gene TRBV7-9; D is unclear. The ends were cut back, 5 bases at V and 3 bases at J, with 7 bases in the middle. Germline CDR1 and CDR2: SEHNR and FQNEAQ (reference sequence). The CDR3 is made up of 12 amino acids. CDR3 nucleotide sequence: TGTGCCAGCAGCACGTTGGACACTGAAGCTTTCTTT. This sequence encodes CASSTLDTEAFF. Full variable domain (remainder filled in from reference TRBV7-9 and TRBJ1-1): DTGVSQNPRHKITKRGQNVTFRCDPISEHNRLYWYRQTLGQGPEFLTYFQNEAQLEKSRLLSDRFSAERPKGSFSTLEIQRTEQGDSAMYLCASSTLDTEAFFGQGTRLTVV.